This TCR beta chain stems from a study of shared clonotypes between healthy human individuals. Regarding the study as a whole: For naive CD4 cells, 4% to 5% of clonotypes were shared across a few donors.

Adult Caucasians living in Nashville, Tennessee made up all of the donors. This CDR3 is built from 15 residues. Per germline, CDR1 MNHNS and CDR2 SASEGT. Between the trimmed V and J ends, which lost 11 bases and 2 bases, there was a span of 18 bases. Libraries were prepared by immunoSEQ multiplex PCR; TCRdb keeps only in-frame clonotypes and omits some of them. The sample consists of approximately 740,000 clones, less than 85% of them appearing once. Remarks on this clone: Its specificity is not known.

The source material was memory CD4+ T cells sorted from blood. Described subset: CD45RA-negative fraction. This chain joins TRBV6-1 and TRBJ2-2; D might be TRBD1 or TRBD2, each matching 6 bases. The clonotype was recovered from a woman aged 25 to 45 in good health. The CDR3 DNA reads as TGTGCCGGGGGGCCTAAAGGCACCAACACCGGGGAGCTGTTTTTT. The encoded protein is CAGGPKGTNTGELFF.